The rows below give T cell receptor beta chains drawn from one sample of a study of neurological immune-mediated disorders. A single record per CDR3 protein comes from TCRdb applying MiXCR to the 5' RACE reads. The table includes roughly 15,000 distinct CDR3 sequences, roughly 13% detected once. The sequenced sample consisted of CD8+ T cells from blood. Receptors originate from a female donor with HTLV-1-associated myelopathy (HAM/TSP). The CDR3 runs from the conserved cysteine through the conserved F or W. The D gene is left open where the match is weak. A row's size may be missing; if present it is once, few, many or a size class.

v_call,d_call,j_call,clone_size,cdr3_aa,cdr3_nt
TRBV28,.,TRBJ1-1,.,CASSIRGRVNTEAFF,TGTGCCAGCAGTATTCGGGGACGGGTGAACACTGAAGCTTTCTTT
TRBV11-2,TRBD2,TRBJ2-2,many,CASSPPSGSFGELFF,TGTGCCAGCAGCCCCCCTAGCGGGAGCTTCGGGGAGCTGTTTTTT
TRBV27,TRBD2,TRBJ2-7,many,CASTPGGGGYEQYF,TGTGCCAGCACCCCCGGGGGGGGTGGATACGAGCAGTACTTC
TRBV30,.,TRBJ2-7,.,CAWSVAGNEQYF,TGTGCCTGGAGTGTAGCTGGGAACGAGCAGTACTTC
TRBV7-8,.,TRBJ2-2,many,CANSLYGDTGELFF,TGTGCAAACAGCTTATACGGAGACACCGGGGAGCTGTTTTTT
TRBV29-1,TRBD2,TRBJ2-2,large,CSVDGTSGSTGELFF,TGCAGCGTTGATGGGACTAGCGGGAGTACCGGGGAGCTGTTTTTT
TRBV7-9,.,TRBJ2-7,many,CASSLSVDTYEQYF,TGTGCCAGCAGCTTATCGGTGGACACCTACGAGCAGTACTTC
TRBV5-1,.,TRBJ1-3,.,CASSLHGPGTRTNTIYF,TGCGCCAGCAGCTTGCACGGACCCGGGACAAGGACGAACACCATATATTTT
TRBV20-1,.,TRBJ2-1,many,CSAKRENEQFF,TGCAGTGCCAAACGGGAGAATGAGCAGTTCTTC
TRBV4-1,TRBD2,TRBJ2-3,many,CASSQDPLAGGTTDTQYF,TGCGCCAGCAGCCAAGACCCCTTAGCGGGGGGGACCACAGATACGCAGTATTTT
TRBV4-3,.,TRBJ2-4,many,CASSQDLRSDSLALGKNIQYF,TGCGCCAGCAGCCAAGACCTCCGGTCAGATAGCCTAGCGTTGGGCAAAAACATTCAGTACTTC
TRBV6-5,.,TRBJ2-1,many,CASSYSHSDNEQFF,TGTGCCAGCAGTTACTCCCACAGTGACAATGAGCAGTTCTTC
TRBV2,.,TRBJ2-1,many,CASSEPRVNEQFF,TGTGCCAGCAGTGAACCCAGGGTCAATGAGCAGTTCTTC
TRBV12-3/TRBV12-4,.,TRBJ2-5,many,CASSFSDQETQYF,TGTGCCAGCAGTTTTTCGGACCAAGAGACCCAGTACTTC
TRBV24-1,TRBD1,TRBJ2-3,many,CATSENPALAGGRMQYF,TGTGCCACCAGTGAGAACCCCGCCCTCGCAGGGGGTCGGATGCAGTATTTT
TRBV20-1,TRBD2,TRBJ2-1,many,CSARWTSGTSYNEQFF,TGCAGTGCTAGGTGGACTAGCGGGACCTCCTACAATGAGCAGTTCTTC
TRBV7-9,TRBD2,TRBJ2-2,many,CASSFSGSTGTGELFF,TGTGCCAGCAGCTTTAGCGGGTCTACCGGGACCGGGGAGCTGTTTTTT
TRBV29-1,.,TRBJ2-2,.,CSVDSGGTGELFF,TGCAGCGTTGATTCAGGTGGCACCGGGGAGCTGTTTTTT
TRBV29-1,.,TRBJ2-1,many,CSGRVYNEQFF,TGCAGCGGTCGGGTCTACAATGAGCAGTTCTTC
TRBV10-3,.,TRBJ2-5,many,CAISDQGEDETQYF,TGTGCCATCAGTGATCAGGGGGAGGACGAGACCCAGTACTTC
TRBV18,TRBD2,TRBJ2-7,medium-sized,CASSPGGRASYEQYF,TGTGCCAGCTCACCAGGCGGGAGGGCGTCCTACGAGCAGTACTTC
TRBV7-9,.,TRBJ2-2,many,CASSSSGTGELFF,TGTGCCAGCAGCTCCTCGGGGACCGGGGAGCTGTTTTTT
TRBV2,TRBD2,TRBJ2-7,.,CASSGTSVRYEQYF,TGTGCTAGCAGTGGGACTAGCGTGAGATACGAGCAGTACTTC
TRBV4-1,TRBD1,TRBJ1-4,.,CASSKLTGVGEKLFF,TGCGCCAGCAGCAAATTAACAGGGGTGGGAGAAAAACTGTTTTTT
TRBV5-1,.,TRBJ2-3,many,CASSQTRPPTDTQYF,TGCGCCAGCAGCCAAACTAGGCCGCCCACAGATACGCAGTATTTT
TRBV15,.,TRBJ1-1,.,CATSREGSGTEAFF,TGTGCCACCAGCAGAGAGGGCTCGGGGACTGAAGCTTTCTTT
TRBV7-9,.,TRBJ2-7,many,CASSPGGGPGSYEQYF,TGTGCCAGCAGCCCCGGGGGTGGCCCGGGCTCCTACGAGCAGTACTTC
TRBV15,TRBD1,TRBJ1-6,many,CATSRPGTGDSALHF,TGTGCCACCAGCAGACCCGGGACAGGCGATTCGGCCCTCCACTTT
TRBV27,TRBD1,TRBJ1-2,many,CASSSRTGYGYTF,TGTGCCAGCAGTTCGCGGACAGGGTATGGCTACACCTTC
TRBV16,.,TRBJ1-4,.,CASAGLNEKLFF,TGTGCCAGCGCTGGGCTTAATGAAAAACTGTTTTTT
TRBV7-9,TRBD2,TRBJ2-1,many,CASSFAGGPGNEQFF,TGTGCCAGCAGTTTCGCGGGAGGGCCGGGGAATGAGCAGTTCTTC
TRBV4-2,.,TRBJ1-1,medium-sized,CASKVGSANTEAFF,TGTGCCAGCAAAGTCGGGTCGGCGAACACTGAAGCTTTCTTT
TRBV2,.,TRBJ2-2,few,CASSDGSTGELFF,TGTGCCAGCAGTGACGGGAGCACCGGGGAGCTGTTTTTT
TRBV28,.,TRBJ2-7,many,CASIPMGYYEQYF,TGTGCCAGCATCCCAATGGGTTACTACGAGCAGTACTTC
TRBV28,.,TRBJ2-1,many,CASSPGWGTEQFF,TGTGCCAGCAGTCCAGGGTGGGGGACTGAGCAGTTCTTC
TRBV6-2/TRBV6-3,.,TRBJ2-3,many,CASTYPGLQGPELDTQYF,TGTGCCAGCACCTATCCGGGACTCCAAGGCCCAGAGTTAGATACGCAGTATTTT
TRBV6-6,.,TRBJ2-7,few,CASSYHDNSYEQYF,TGTGCCAGCAGTTACCATGACAACTCCTACGAGCAGTACTTC
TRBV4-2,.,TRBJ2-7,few,CASSQAGSLYEQYF,TGTGCCAGCAGCCAAGCTGGTTCTCTCTACGAGCAGTACTTC
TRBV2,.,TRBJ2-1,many,CASRDVSSYNEQFF,TGTGCCAGCCGAGACGTTAGCTCCTACAATGAGCAGTTCTTC
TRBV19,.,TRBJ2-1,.,CASRDGTYNEQFF,TGTGCCAGTAGGGACGGGACTTACAATGAGCAGTTCTTC
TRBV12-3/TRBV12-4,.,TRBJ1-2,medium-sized,CASSLGLYGYTF,TGTGCCAGCAGTTTAGGCCTGTATGGCTACACCTTC